This entry lists 26 T cell receptor beta chains sequenced from one sample in a study of OX40 agonist ivuxolimab in advanced cancers. Using immunoSEQ multiplex PCR, the repertoire was profiled, and TCRdb retains in-frame clones only, with some absent. This table has 15,000 to 20,000 clones, roughly nine tenths appearing once. This specimen consisted of CD4+ or CD8+ T cells sorted from blood, obtained in a trial of the OX40 agonist ivuxolimab. Receptors were obtained from an adult with an advanced solid tumor such as melanoma, head and neck, liver or kidney cancer.

V gene TRBV5-6 combines with J gene TRBJ1-1; D perhaps matches TRBD1 (5 bases). This CDR3 has 16 amino acids. The germline V gene has CDR1 SGHDT and CDR2 YYEEEE. V lost 0 bases and J lost 3, with 15 bases in between. CDR3 residues: CASSLVRTGRDTEAFF. In nucleotides, the CDR3 is TGTGCCAGCAGCTTGGTACGTACCGGCAGGGACACTGAAGCTTTCTTT.

The chain carries TRBV9 and TRBJ1-2; 9 bases are a match to TRBD1. This CDR3 has 18 amino acids. V lost 2 bases, J lost 2 bases, and 13 bases stayed unmatched. Germline assignment: CDR1 SGDLS and CDR2 YYNGEE. CDR3 region: CASSVNPGQGNPNYGYTF. In DNA, the CDR3 is TGTGCCAGCAGCGTTAACCCGGGACAGGGAAATCCAAACTATGGCTACACCTTC.

The V call is TRBV9, the J call TRBJ2-3, with D possibly matching TRBD2 (6 bases). Germline V CDR1 and CDR2: SGDLS, YYNGEE. This CDR3 has 17 amino acids. V lost 4 bases and J 6 bases, leaving 24 bases between the germline ends. The DNA of the CDR3 is TGTGCCAGCAGCCCCAACTACCTAGCGAACCCTGGGGATACGCAGTATTTT. It specifies CASSPNYLANPGDTQYF.

Only a few counts were recorded for this clone. This sequence joins TRBV7-6 and TRBJ2-7; 9 bases are a match to TRBD2. Germline CDR1 and CDR2: SGHVS and FNYEAQ. CDR3 length: 16 residues. J gave up 0 bases and V 5 bases, and 8 bases lay outside the gene matches. The CDR3 DNA reads as TGTGCCAGCAGCCTAGAGGCGGGGGGGACCTCCTACGAGCAGTACTTC. Translated, it gives CASSLEAGGTSYEQYF.

The chain links TRBV29-1 to TRBJ1-2; D is ambiguous. V gave up 4 bases and J gave up 8 bases, with 17 bases separating them. Germline-derived CDR1 and CDR2 are SQVTM and ANQGSEA. The length of the CDR3 is 13 residues. As DNA, the CDR3 is TGCAGCGTTGTGCCTACAACCCGACCCGGCTACACCTTC. Translating gives CSVVPTTRPGYTF.

The V call is TRBV4-1, the J call TRBJ2-7, with D unresolved. Between the trimmed V and J ends, which lost 3 bases and 2 bases, there was a span of 11 bases. Germline V gene lookup returns CDR1 MGHRA and CDR2 YSYEKL. This CDR3 spans 14 amino acids. DNA of the CDR3: TGCGCCAGCAGCCAGGCAGCCAGTACCTACGAGCAGTACTTC. Its translation: CASSQAASTYEQYF.

The chain links TRBV11-1 to TRBJ2-3; D not resolved. V was clipped by 0 bases and J by 3 bases, with 13 bases between them. Germline V gene sequence: CDR1 SGHAT, CDR2 FQDESV (reference sequence). The CDR3 loop spans 16 amino acids. CDR3 sequence reads: CASSLAVTYSTDTQYF. CDR3 sequence (DNA): TGTGCCAGCAGCTTAGCGGTTACCTACTCGACAGATACGCAGTATTTT.

The chain recombines TRBV6-6 with TRBJ2-1; D may be TRBD1 (6 bases). CDR1 and CDR2 (germline): MNHNY, SVGAGI (reference sequence). V shed 5 bases and J shed 4 bases, with 6 bases lying between them. The length of the CDR3 is 12 residues. CDR3 residues: CASSQGYNEQFF. As DNA, the CDR3 is TGTGCCAGCAGTCAGGGGTACAATGAGCAGTTCTTC.

The chain couples TRBV7-6 to TRBJ1-2; 7 nucleotides align to TRBD1. With V trimmed by 2 bases and J by 7 bases, 16 bases remained unmatched. The CDR3 is 17 residues long. Germline V lookup: CDR1 SGHVS, CDR2 FNYEAQ. Here the CDR3 DNA reads TGTGCCAGCAGCTTACAATGGACAGGTCAGGGGGTATCTGGCTACACCTTC. Its translation: CASSLQWTGQGVSGYTF.

This clone was seen only a few times. This chain links TRBV11-2 with TRBJ1-1; possibly TRBD1 for D (5 bases). Germline CDR1 SGHAT, CDR2 FQNNGV. V was pared by 1 base and J by 1 base, with 10 bases between. The CDR3 sequence is 15 residues long. In nucleotides, the CDR3 is TGTGCCAGCAGCTTAGGCGGGACGGAGAACACTGAAGCTTTCTTT. Translating gives CASSLGGTENTEAFF.

The V gene is TRBV5-6, the J gene TRBJ1-1; D gene uncertain. CDR1 and CDR2 (germline): SGHDT, YYEEEE. This CDR3 comprises 14 residues. Trimming removed 0 bases at V and 1 base at J, with 7 bases between. The CDR3 is CASSLGWGNTEAFF. The CDR3 nucleotides are TGTGCCAGCAGCTTGGGCTGGGGGAACACTGAAGCTTTCTTT. The variable domain in full, completed from reference TRBV5-6 and TRBJ1-1, reads DAGVTQSPTHLIKTRGQQVTLRCSPKSGHDTVSWYQQALGQGPQFIFQYYEEEERQRGNFPDRFSGHQFPNYSSELNVNALLLGDSALYLCASSLGWGNTEAFFGQGTRLTVV.

This clone was observed a single time. The chain combines TRBV30 with TRBJ2-1; TRBD2 might be the D (5 bases). Germline V gene lookup returns CDR1 GTSNPN and CDR2 SVGIG (reference sequence). V dropped 2 bases and J dropped 3 bases, with 20 bases sitting between them. This CDR3 comprises 17 residues. The CDR3 loop is CAWSLWRSGGYYNEQFF. In DNA form, the CDR3 reads TGTGCCTGGAGTCTGTGGAGGTCTGGCGGATACTACAATGAGCAGTTCTTC.

This chain connects TRBV2 to TRBJ1-1, with D unresolved. In germline, CDR1 is SNHLY, CDR2 FYNNEI. This CDR3 is built from 15 residues. The V end lost 1 base, the J end lost 0 bases, and 9 bases lay between the germline ends. The DNA for the CDR3 is TGTGCCAGCAGTGAAGGGAGACTCATGAACACTGAAGCTTTCTTT. Its protein is CASSEGRLMNTEAFF. Full variable domain (remainder filled in from reference TRBV2 and TRBJ1-1): EPEVTQTPSHQVTQMGQEVILRCVPISNHLYFYWYRQILGQKVEFLVSFYNNEISEKSEIFDDQFSVERPDGSNFTLKIRSTKLEDSAMYFCASSEGRLMNTEAFFGQGTRLTVV.

The chain combines TRBV7-7 with TRBJ2-5, with 9 bases identical to TRBD2. The length of the CDR3 is 15 residues. V shed 0 bases, J shed 5 bases, and the junction held 4 bases outside the gene matches. Germline assignment: CDR1 SSHAT and CDR2 FNYEAQ (reference sequence). This chain's CDR3 is CASSLAVSGGETQYF. In DNA, the CDR3 is TGTGCCAGCAGCTTAGCTGTTAGCGGGGGTGAGACCCAGTACTTC.

The V and J genes are TRBV9 and TRBJ1-1, with D tentatively TRBD1 (6 bases). From germline, CDR1 is SGDLS and CDR2 YYNGEE. V was clipped by 4 bases and J by 3 bases, with 13 bases between them. This CDR3 has 14 amino acids. The CDR3 loop is CASSHSDSYTEAFF. The CDR3 coding sequence is TGTGCCAGCAGCCATTCGGACAGTTACACTGAAGCTTTCTTT.

The genes are TRBV27 and TRBJ2-1; TRBD1 aligns across 7 bases. The length of the CDR3 is 18 residues. From germline, CDR1 is MNHEY and CDR2 SMNVEV (reference sequence). The V and J ends lost 0 bases and 5 bases, in that order; junction bases with no gene match: 13. As DNA, the CDR3 is TGTGCCAGCAGTTTATCATCCGGATTGGGGACAGAACACAATGAGCAGTTCTTC. It is translated as CASSLSSGLGTEHNEQFF.

Written as DNA, the CDR3 is TGCAGTGCTAGAGACAGGGAAAAACTGTTTTTT. It yields the protein CSARDREKLFF. The chain recombines TRBV20-1 with TRBJ1-4; D gene uncertain. Trimming cost V 0 bases and J 8 bases, with 4 bases left between them. The germline V gene encodes CDR1 DFQATT and CDR2 SNEGSKA (reference sequence). There are 11 residues in the CDR3.

The genes are TRBV6-1 and TRBJ2-5; 7 nucleotides align to TRBD1. The CDR3 has 14 residues. Per the germline V gene, CDR1 is MNHNS and CDR2 is SASEGT. J lost 1 base, V lost 5 bases, and 4 bases had no gene match. In DNA form, the CDR3 reads TGTGCCAGCAGTTGGGACAGTCGCCAAGAGACCCAGTACTTC. Translating gives CASSWDSRQETQYF.

This rearrangement joins TRBV13 to TRBJ2-7; D is uncertain. The CDR3 runs to 14 residues. The germline CDR1 and CDR2 sequences are PRHDT and FYEKMQ (reference sequence). V was clipped by 0 bases and J by 3 bases, with 9 bases between them. This CDR3 is CASSLGPAYYEQYF. CDR3 DNA: TGTGCCAGCAGCTTAGGTCCAGCTTACTACGAGCAGTACTTC.

This chain joins TRBV6-5 and TRBJ2-5, with D possibly being TRBD2 (6 bases). The CDR3 length is 15 residues. Trimming shortened V by 5 bases and J by 2 bases, and 15 bases separated the two germline ends. Germline lookup yields CDR1 MNHEY and CDR2 SVGAGI. The CDR3 spells CASSQGIGGQETQYF. In nucleotides, the CDR3 is TGTGCCAGCAGTCAAGGGATCGGGGGACAAGAGACCCAGTACTTC.

The chain combines TRBV5-1 with TRBJ2-3, with a weak D call TRBD1 (7 bases). Looked up from germline, CDR1 is SGHRS and CDR2 is YFSETQ. Trimming took 5 bases from V and 6 from J, leaving 25 bases between them. This CDR3 has 17 amino acids. The CDR3 nucleotides are TGCGCCAGCAGACAAGGCAGGGCAGGGGGGATTCGGGATACGCAGTATTTT. The encoded protein is CASRQGRAGGIRDTQYF.

The table lists this clone with a count of one. The genes are TRBV6-9 and TRBJ2-4; possible D gene TRBD2, 5 bases. The V end lost 3 bases, the J end lost 7 bases, and 13 bases lay between the germline ends. The germline V gene encodes CDR1 MNHGY and CDR2 SVAAGI. The CDR3 consists of 14 residues. The CDR3 here is CASSYSPGSNIQYF. CDR3 coding DNA: TGTGCCAGCAGTTACTCGCCGGGGTCGAACATTCAGTACTTC.

The J gene is TRBJ1-3, the V gene TRBV5-8, with 9 positions matching TRBD1. The V gene's germline CDR1 is SGHTS and CDR2 YDEGEE. With V trimmed by 2 bases and J by 0 bases, 3 bases remained unmatched. The CDR3 runs 16 residues. The CDR3 loop is CASSFRTGASGNTIYF. CDR3 DNA sequence: TGTGCCAGCAGCTTCCGGACAGGGGCCTCTGGAAACACCATATATTTT.

This chain joins TRBV7-9 and TRBJ2-7, with 8 bases aligning to TRBD2. Trimming removed 0 bases from V and 6 bases from J; junction bases left unmatched: 10. CDR1 and CDR2 from the germline V gene are SEHNR and FQNEAQ (reference sequence). The CDR3 has 16 residues. The chain's CDR3 is CASSLASGGPSIEQYF. The CDR3 DNA reads as TGTGCCAGCAGCTTAGCGAGCGGGGGCCCTAGTATCGAGCAGTACTTC. The variable domain in full, with the rest retrieved from reference TRBV7-9 and TRBJ2-7, is DTGVSQNPRHKITKRGQNVTFRCDPISEHNRLYWYRQTLGQGPEFLTYFQNEAQLEKSRLLSDRFSAERPKGSFSTLEIQRTEQGDSAMYLCASSLASGGPSIEQYFGPGTRLTVT.

This clone appeared once. V is TRBV29-1 and J is TRBJ1-2; no clear D gene. Per the germline V gene, CDR1 is SQVTM and CDR2 is ANQGSEA. The ends were cut back, 7 bases at V and 4 bases at J, with 16 bases in the middle. There are 13 residues in the CDR3. CDR3 in amino acids: CSAFQAISYGYTF. The CDR3, as DNA: TGCAGCGCATTCCAGGCTATAAGCTATGGCTACACCTTC.

This clone came up once. The J gene is TRBJ1-1, the V gene TRBV5-1; D gene unclear. The V and J ends lost 2 bases and 2 bases respectively, with 1 base between them. Germline CDR1 reads SGHRS; CDR2 reads YFSETQ. This CDR3 contains 11 residues. CDR3 DNA sequence: TGCGCCAGCAGCTTCAACACTGAAGCTTTCTTT. It yields the protein CASSFNTEAFF.